This section outlines one T cell receptor beta chain sequence together with its context. This receptor's antigen is unknown. No quality values exist for individual bases; no much larger clone is one base distant. Collaborating institutions collected whole blood in K2EDTA tubes following their own protocols. For TCRbeta analysis, collaborators shipped samples as frozen whole blood, isolated PBMCs, or DNA extracted from either of those sample types. TCRbeta CDR3 regions were amplified from genomic DNA by means of the immunoSEQ Assay, a bias-controlled multiplex PCR. The study's processing was this. Within the assay, amplification of reference gene primers was used to estimate how many nucleated cells each sample contained. To quantify the absolute abundance of each unique TCRbeta CDR3 rearrangement, sequence reads were collapsed and filtered. Productive Simpson clonality was computed per sample as the square root of Simpson's diversity index over productive rearrangements. The source is immuneACCESS, and TCRdb retained only in-frame sequences with V and J called. Part of the clones is not carried over; for the studies checked, unresolved V genes explain less than half of this, and the remainder is unexplained. D and trimming come from the DNA, and the V and J calls and clone size come from that table. For this sample there are 200,000 to 250,000 clones; around 86% appear just once. The ten largest clones take up 9% to 15% of the sample.

The sample belongs to a study of blood T cell repertoires in COVID-19 (dated by TCRdb to 2018 to 2021). In terms of the full investigation: Samples covering the acute and convalescent phases of COVID-19 were provided by collaborators in the United States, Italy and Spain. Samples came from the ongoing ImmuneRACE study (first 160 participants) plus 1,254 subjects from 6 global collaborators. The repertoires were released in a freely available public database meant as a resource for research on the immune response to SARS-CoV-2. The prospective study material was composed of cDNA or gDNA derived from T cells, B-cell-depleted T cells, or PBMCs. Deeply sampled blood TCRbeta repertoires from subjects exposed to, actively infected with, or recovered from COVID-19 were included in the dataset. The sample metadata nearly always contained a de-identified subject ID, COVID-19 status, age in years and sex. Where HLA class I and class II types were available, the types were taken from metadata supplied by the sample provider, not from assay-based typing. The paper as a whole reports these results and caveats: The quantity of clinical and demographic metadata differed by source and by participant and was supplied without curation.

This TCR derives from a man older than 75 with acute or convalescent COVID-19. The material sequenced was peripheral blood.

Read as DNA, the sequence is TGTGCCAGCAGCGTGGCGGGGGGGACGAACACCGGGGAGCTGTTTTTT. Translated, it reads CASSVAGGTNTGELFF. The sequence is built from TRBV9 and TRBJ2-2; 9 central bases correspond to TRBD2. Per the germline V gene, SGDLS is the CDR1 and YYNGEE is the CDR2. V is trimmed back by 2 bases and J by 0 bases, and the junction contains 2 bases that no gene match accounts for. The cysteine opens and the phenylalanine closes a CDR3 of 16 amino acids. The kept DNA is CDR3 alone, 48 bases in frame from the first base.